A single sample gave rise to the 27 T cell receptor beta chains below, sequenced in a study of monozygotic twins with inflammatory bowel disease. TCRdb derives one entry per CDR3 protein from the 5' RACE reads, leaving out DNA. This table lists 440,000 or so distinct CDR3 sequences. Sequences were obtained from blood. All receptors come from a human donor with ulcerative colitis or Crohn's disease, or a healthy co-twin of an affected twin (not recorded which).

V is TRBV6-2 or TRBV6-3 and J is TRBJ2-7; as DNA is missing, the TRBD1 call by TCRdb cannot be tested. Germline V gives CDR1 MNHEY, CDR2 SVGEGT. The CDR3 is 15 amino acids. Here the CDR3 reads CASSYVSTGFHEQYF.

This chain connects TRBV6-1 to TRBJ1-1. Germline V gene sequence: CDR1 MNHNS, CDR2 SASEGT. The CDR3 length is 13 residues. CDR3 residues: CASRPAGGTEAFF.

The chain recombines TRBV7-9 with TRBJ2-1. The CDR3 runs to 15 residues. The germline gives CDR1 SEHNR, CDR2 FQNEAQ (reference sequence). The CDR3 loop reads CASSLAGFSYNEQFF.

V gene TRBV20-1 combines with J gene TRBJ1-6; TCRdb calls TRBD1, which cannot be checked without DNA. The CDR3 runs 15 residues. CDR1 is DFQATT, CDR2 SNEGSKA, per germline (reference sequence). The CDR3 reads CSAPTRDTYNSPLHF.

V and J are TRBV27 and TRBJ2-5; the TCRdb call, TRBD2, lacks DNA for checking. The length of the CDR3 is 12 residues. Germline CDR1 MNHEY, CDR2 SMNVEV (reference sequence). The CDR3 region is CASGWARETQYF.

The chain recombines TRBV12-3 or TRBV12-4 with TRBJ1-1. CDR3 length: 14 residues. CDR3: CASSRLSGNTEAFF.

CDR3 in amino acids: CASSRIAGVYSQETQYF. The gene calls are TRBV5-1 and TRBJ2-5; TCRdb returns TRBD2, unconfirmable since there is no DNA. The germline V gene has CDR1 SGHRS and CDR2 YFSETQ. CDR3 size: 17 residues.

The chain joins TRBV5-6 to TRBJ2-3; the D call of TRBD2 rests on TCRdb alone, since no DNA is present to check it. The CDR3 sequence is 16 residues long. The germline V gene has CDR1 SGHDT and CDR2 YYEEEE. The CDR3 region is CASSANPGLAGVAQYF.

This sequence joins TRBV28 and TRBJ2-7; TCRdb indicates TRBD2, and absent DNA this call remains unverified. The CDR3 is 14 amino acids. The germline gives CDR1 MDHEN, CDR2 SYDVKM. CDR3 residues: CASNAQRGGYEQYF.

This chain connects TRBV10-3 to TRBJ1-4. The CDR3 covers 13 residues. CDR1 is ENHRY and CDR2 is SYGVKD in the germline V gene. The CDR3: CAITDGPNEKLFF.

The chain employs TRBV28 and TRBJ2-1; checking the TCRdb D call of TRBD2 is not possible without DNA. Germline V CDR1 and CDR2: MDHEN, SYDVKM. The CDR3 has 16 residues. CDR3 sequence: CASSEDSGLTFNEQFF.

The rearrangement joins TRBV5-1 to TRBJ2-5; TCRdb gives TRBD2 as the D gene, but with no DNA this cannot be confirmed. Looked up from germline, CDR1 is SGHRS and CDR2 is YFSETQ. The CDR3 consists of 15 residues. Here the CDR3 reads CASSLDGGFQETQYF.

This chain uses TRBV11-2 with TRBJ2-5; TCRdb lists TRBD1, though no DNA is available to test this call. The CDR3 spans 15 residues. CDR1 and CDR2 (germline): SGHAT, FQNNGV. CDR3 sequence: CASSSGTGTQETQYF.

The rearrangement links TRBV7-9 to TRBJ2-2; lacking DNA, the TRBD1 call made by TCRdb goes unchecked. This CDR3 has 17 amino acids. Germline assignment: CDR1 SEHNR and CDR2 FQNEAQ (reference sequence). The CDR3 sequence: CASSSSVGTENTGELFF.

The gene calls are TRBV10-3 and TRBJ1-1; TCRdb's D call, TRBD1, is unchecked because there is no DNA. Germline V lookup: CDR1 ENHRY, CDR2 SYGVKD. The CDR3 consists of 14 residues. The CDR3: CAISAGGAITEAFF.

The CDR3 sequence: CASTRTTGDARLAGNTGELFF. The J gene is TRBJ2-2, the V gene TRBV6-4; the TCRdb call, TRBD2, lacks DNA for checking. The CDR3 spans 21 residues. Germline V gives CDR1 MRHNA, CDR2 SNTAGT.

The CDR3 region is CASSASGTGAHEQYF. This chain joins TRBV5-1 and TRBJ2-7; TCRdb indicates TRBD1, and absent DNA this call remains unverified. The germline CDR1 and CDR2 sequences are SGHRS and YFSETQ. The CDR3 extends over 15 amino acids.

The chain links TRBV30 to TRBJ1-2. Germline V gene data show CDR1 as GTSNPN and CDR2 as SVGIG (reference sequence). The CDR3 has 11 amino acids. CDR3 sequence: CAWSVMYGYTF.

The chain uses TRBV20-1 and TRBJ2-7. The CDR3 is 12 residues long. The germline gives CDR1 DFQATT, CDR2 SNEGSKA (reference sequence). The CDR3: CSARGRVYEQYF.

The chain combines TRBV9 with TRBJ1-1. Looked up from germline, CDR1 is SGDLS and CDR2 is YYNGEE. The CDR3 is 15 amino acids. CDR3 residues: CASSVGFRQNTEAFF.

The chain carries TRBV29-1 and TRBJ2-3; lacking DNA, the TRBD1 call made by TCRdb goes unchecked. The V gene's germline CDR1 is SQVTM and CDR2 ANQGSEA. This CDR3 comprises 12 residues. The CDR3 loop is CSGTASTDTQYF.

This rearrangement joins TRBV12-3 or TRBV12-4 to TRBJ2-3. The CDR3 is 14 residues long. The CDR3 loop is CASSLFGVTDTQYF.

The CDR3: CASSYSQNSNQPQHF. The chain uses TRBV6-5 and TRBJ1-5. CDR3 size: 15 residues. The germline V gene encodes CDR1 MNHEY and CDR2 SVGAGI.

The chain employs TRBV6-1 and TRBJ2-4; with no DNA, the TCRdb D assignment of TRBD2 cannot be verified. There are 17 residues in the CDR3. Germline V gene lookup returns CDR1 MNHNS and CDR2 SASEGT. CDR3 loop: CASSDLLAVTSKNIQYF.

The V and J genes are TRBV5-1 and TRBJ2-1; TCRdb's D call of TRBD1 is untestable without DNA. The germline CDR1 and CDR2 sequences are SGHRS and YFSETQ. The CDR3 contains 16 residues. The chain's CDR3 is CASSGTGGGTISEQFF.

This chain connects TRBV18 to TRBJ1-6. CDR1 and CDR2 (germline): KGHSH, LQKENI. The CDR3 has 14 residues. The CDR3 loop reads CASSPGVIDSPLHF. The variable domain in full, with the rest retrieved from reference TRBV18 and TRBJ1-6, is NAGVMQNPRHLVRRRGQEARLRCSPMKGHSHVYWYRQLPEEGLKFMVYLQKENIIDESGMPKERFSAEFPKEGPSILRIQQVVRGDSAAYFCASSPGVIDSPLHFGNGTRLTVT.

The chain uses TRBV25-1 and TRBJ1-2. The CDR3 has 15 residues. Per the germline V gene, CDR1 is MGHDK and CDR2 is SYGVNS. CDR3 protein: CASSRSRGGNYGYTF.